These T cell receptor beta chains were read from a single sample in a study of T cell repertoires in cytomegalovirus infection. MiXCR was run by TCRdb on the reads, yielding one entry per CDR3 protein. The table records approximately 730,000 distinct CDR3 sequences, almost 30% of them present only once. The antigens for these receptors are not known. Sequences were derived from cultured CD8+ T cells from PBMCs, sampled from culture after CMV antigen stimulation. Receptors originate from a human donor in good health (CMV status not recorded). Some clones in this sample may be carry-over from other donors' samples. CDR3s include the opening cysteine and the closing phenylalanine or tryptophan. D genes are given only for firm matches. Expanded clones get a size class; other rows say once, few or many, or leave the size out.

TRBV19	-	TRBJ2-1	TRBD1	CASSIVRDRGNEQFF	TGTGCCAGTAGTATAGTAAGGGACAGGGGCAATGAGCAGTTCTTC
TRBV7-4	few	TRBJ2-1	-	CASSLLVKGNEQFF	TGTGCCAGCAGCTTACTCGTGAAAGGCAATGAGCAGTTCTTC
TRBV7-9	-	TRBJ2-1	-	CASSQDSFYNEQFF	TGTGCCAGCAGCCAGGACAGTTTTTACAATGAGCAGTTCTTC
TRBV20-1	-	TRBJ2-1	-	CSARTPEGNEQFF	TGCAGTGCTAGAACCCCAGAGGGCAATGAGCAGTTCTTC
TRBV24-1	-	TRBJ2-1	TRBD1	CATSVLSWTGGNEQFF	TGTGCCACCAGTGTGTTAAGTTGGACAGGGGGCAATGAGCAGTTCTTC
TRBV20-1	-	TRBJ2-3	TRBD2	CSARAGSSINTDTQYF	TGCAGTGCTCGAGCGGGGTCCTCTATTAACACAGATACGCAGTATTTT
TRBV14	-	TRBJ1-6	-	CASSSRASYNSPLHF	TGTGCCAGCAGCTCCAGGGCGTCCTATAATTCACCCCTCCACTTT
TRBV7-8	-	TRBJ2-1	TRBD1	CASSQTGVIYNEQFF	TGTGCCAGCAGCCAGACAGGGGTCATATACAATGAGCAGTTCTTC
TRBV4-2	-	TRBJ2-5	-	CASSQGSRGQETQYF	TGTGCCAGCAGCCAAGGGAGTAGAGGACAAGAGACCCAGTACTTC
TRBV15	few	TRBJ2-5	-	CATSRDRGALETQYF	TGTGCCACCAGCAGAGATCGGGGGGCATTAGAGACCCAGTACTTC
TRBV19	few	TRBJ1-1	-	CASSIRVIVNTEAFF	TGTGCCAGTAGTATTAGGGTTATCGTGAACACTGAAGCTTTCTTT
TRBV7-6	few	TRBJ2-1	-	CASSLGPAREQFF	TGTGCCAGCAGCTTAGGACCGGCCCGGGAGCAGTTCTTC
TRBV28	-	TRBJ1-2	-	CASSFLLEGYTF	TGTGCCAGCAGTTTCCTCCTGGAGGGCTACACCTTC
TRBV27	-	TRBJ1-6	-	CASTLGGVDNSPLHF	TGTGCCAGCACCCTGGGGGGGGTCGATAATTCACCCCTCCACTTT
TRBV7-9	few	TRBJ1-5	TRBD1	CATSGTDVSNQPQHF	TGTGCCACTTCCGGGACAGACGTTAGCAATCAGCCCCAGCATTTT
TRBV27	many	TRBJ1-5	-	CASSLSPRTLLSGNNQPQHF	TGTGCCAGCAGTTTATCACCAAGGACCTTATTAAGTGGGAACAATCAGCCCCAGCATTTT
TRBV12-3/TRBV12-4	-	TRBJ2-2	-	CASIYPRMAGAGPTSGTGELFF	TGTGCCAGCATTTACCCTCGGATGGCCGGTGCGGGTCCTACATCAGGCACCGGGGAGCTGTTTTTT
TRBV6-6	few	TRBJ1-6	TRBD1	CASSYIDRVDSPLHF	TGTGCCAGCAGTTACATCGACAGGGTAGATTCACCCCTCCACTTT
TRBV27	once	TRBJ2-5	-	CAGSLGGRETQYF	TGTGCCGGCAGTTTAGGGGGGCGAGAGACCCAGTACTTC
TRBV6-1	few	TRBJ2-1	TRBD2	CASSLERGVNEQFF	TGTGCCAGCAGTTTGGAGCGGGGGGTGAATGAGCAGTTCTTC
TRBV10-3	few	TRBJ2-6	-	CAISERVAGANVLTF	TGTGCCATCAGTGAAAGGGTAGCTGGGGCCAACGTCCTGACTTTC
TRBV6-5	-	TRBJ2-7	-	CASSYRAIGYEQYF	TGTGCCAGCAGTTACCGGGCCATAGGCTACGAGCAGTACTTC
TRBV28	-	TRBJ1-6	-	CASSFPRGSYNSPLHF	TGTGCCAGCAGTTTTCCAAGGGGTTCCTATAATTCACCCCTCCACTTT
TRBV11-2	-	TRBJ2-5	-	CASSISPVGGVHGTQYF	TGTGCCAGCAGCATCTCCCCGGTGGGCGGGGTGCATGGGACCCAGTACTTC
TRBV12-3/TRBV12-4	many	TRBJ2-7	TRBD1	CASSFLLVGPRQGTYEQYF	TGTGCCAGCAGTTTTTTGTTAGTAGGGCCCCGACAGGGGACCTACGAGCAGTACTTC
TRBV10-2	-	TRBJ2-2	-	CASSDFRTGELFF	TGCGCCAGCAGTGATTTTAGGACCGGGGAGCTGTTTTTT
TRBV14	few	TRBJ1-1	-	CASSQEVRAPNTEAFF	TGTGCCAGCAGCCAAGAGGTCAGGGCTCCGAACACTGAAGCTTTCTTT
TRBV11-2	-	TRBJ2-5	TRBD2	CASSIPGLVTETQYF	TGTGCCAGCAGCATCCCGGGACTAGTAACAGAGACCCAGTACTTC
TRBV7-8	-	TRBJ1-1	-	CASSSSRGVFSTEAFF	TGTGCCAGCAGCTCAAGTCGGGGTGTTTTCTCGACAGAAGCTTTCTTT
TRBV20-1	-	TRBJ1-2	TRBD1	CSAIDRGNYGYTF	TGCAGTGCTATCGACAGGGGAAACTATGGCTACACCTTC
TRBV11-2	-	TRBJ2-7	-	CASSLLVGGAYEQYF	TGTGCCAGCAGCTTATTGGTAGGCGGGGCCTACGAGCAGTACTTC
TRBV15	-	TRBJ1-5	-	CATSRDVRGLGNQPQHF	TGTGCCACCAGCAGAGATGTAAGGGGCTTGGGCAATCAGCCCCAGCATTTT
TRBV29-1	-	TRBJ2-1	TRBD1	CSVEDLRQGADEQFF	TGCAGCGTTGAAGATCTTCGACAGGGGGCGGATGAGCAGTTCTTC
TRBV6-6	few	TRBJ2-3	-	CASSYTGPRTDTQYF	TGTGCCAGCAGTTACACGGGACCGCGCACAGATACGCAGTATTTT
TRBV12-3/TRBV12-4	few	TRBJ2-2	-	CATTISGELFF	TGTGCCACCACCATATCCGGGGAGCTGTTTTTT
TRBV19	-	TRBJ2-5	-	CASSIGGGRETQYF	TGTGCCAGTAGTATAGGCGGAGGGAGAGAGACCCAGTACTTC
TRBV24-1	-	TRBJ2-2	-	CATSDRDINTGELFF	TGTGCCACCAGTGACCGGGACATAAACACCGGGGAGCTGTTTTTT
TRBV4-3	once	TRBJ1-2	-	CASSQSTGWNYGYTF	TGCGCCAGCAGCCAGTCGACAGGTTGGAACTATGGCTACACCTTC
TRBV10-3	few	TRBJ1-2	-	CAISESKSGNHLGYTF	TGTGCCATCAGTGAGTCGAAGTCAGGGAATCATTTAGGCTACACCTTC
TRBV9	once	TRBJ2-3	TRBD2	CASSARTSPVDTQYF	TGTGCCAGCAGCGCCAGGACTAGCCCAGTGGATACGCAGTATTTT
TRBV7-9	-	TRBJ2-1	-	CASSLDRARGFYNEQFF	TGTGCCAGCAGCTTAGATCGGGCGAGGGGGTTTTACAATGAGCAGTTCTTC
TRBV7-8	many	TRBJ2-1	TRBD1	CASSPDRGPYNEQFF	TGTGCCAGCAGCCCAGACAGGGGGCCCTACAATGAGCAGTTCTTC
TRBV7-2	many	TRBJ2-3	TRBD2	CASSPTSGASDTQYF	TGTGCCAGCAGCCCGACTAGCGGGGCCTCAGATACGCAGTATTTT
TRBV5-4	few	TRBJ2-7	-	CASSSRGSSYEQYF	TGTGCCAGCAGCTCCCGAGGGAGCTCCTACGAGCAGTACTTC
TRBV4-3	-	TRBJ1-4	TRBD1	CASSQDSGTGFQKLFF	TGCGCCAGCAGCCAAGATAGCGGGACAGGGTTTCAAAAACTGTTTTTT
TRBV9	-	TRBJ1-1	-	CASSVGKGRNTEAFF	TGTGCCAGCAGCGTAGGTAAAGGACGGAACACTGAAGCTTTCTTT
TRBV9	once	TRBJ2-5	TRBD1	CASSPRTGLGETQYF	TGTGCCAGCAGCCCCCGGACAGGTTTGGGGGAGACCCAGTACTTC
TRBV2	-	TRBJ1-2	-	CASSDSSSYGYTF	TGTGCCAGCAGTGATTCGTCGAGCTATGGCTACACCTTC
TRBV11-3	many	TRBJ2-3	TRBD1	CASSSGTVSTDTQYF	TGTGCCAGCAGCTCCGGGACAGTGAGCACAGATACGCAGTATTTT